The present T cell receptor beta chain was sequenced within a study of response to subunit inactivated influenza vaccine. Whole-study findings and limits: Only a handful of new T cells, the authors suggested, are recruited with each seasonal influenza vaccination.

This clonotype was observed a single time. Antigen: not known. The V gene's germline CDR1 is LNHNV and CDR2 YYDKDF (reference sequence). The CDR3 consists of 13 residues. The V end lost 3 bases, the J end lost 1 base, and 7 bases lay between the germline ends. TCRdb ran MiXCR on the RT-PCR reads and lists one entry per CDR3 protein. The data contain 500,000 to 600,000 distinct CDR3 sequences, 12% of them singletons. Source: PBMCs from blood, taken on the day of vaccination. The source of this sequence is a man aged 45-65 years who received an inactivated influenza vaccine. The J gene is TRBJ2-7, the V gene TRBV15, with D unresolved. Written as DNA, the CDR3 is TGTGCCACCAGCAGCGGAATTTCCTACGAGCAGTACTTC. This encodes CATSSGISYEQYF. Together with reference TRBV15 and TRBJ2-7, the CDR3 gives the full variable domain: DAMVIQNPRYQVTQFGKPVTLSCSQTLNHNVMYWYQQKSSQAPKLLFHYYDKDFNNEADTPDNFQSRRPNTSFCFLDIRSPGLGDTAMYLCATSSGISYEQYFGPGTRLTVT.